These 26 T cell receptor beta chains were sequenced from one sample in a study of identical twins. One entry per CDR3 protein, called by TCRdb with MiXCR from the 5' RACE reads. The sample holds 700,000 or so distinct CDR3 sequences, roughly 8% seen once. These data were likewise used in another study, on yellow fever vaccine responses in identical twins.

The sequencing input was PBMCs. The receptors shown here come from a woman between 18 and 29 years old in good health.

This clonotype was detected a few times. The chain combines TRBV7-2 with TRBJ2-5; TRBD2 matches at 9 bases. CDR3 size: 15 residues. Germline V CDR1 and CDR2: SGHTA, FQGNSA. J gave up 4 bases and V 5 bases, and 8 bases lay outside the gene matches. CDR3 nucleotides: TGTGCCAGCAGCCCCCGACTAGCGGTGGCAGAGACCCAGTACTTC. Translating it yields CASSPRLAVAETQYF.

This clonotype has only a few counts. The J gene is TRBJ2-1, the V gene TRBV2; TRBD2 agrees at 7 bases. The V and J ends lost 8 bases and 5 bases, in that order; junction bases with no gene match: 6. Germline values: CDR1 SNHLY, CDR2 FYNNEI. The length of the CDR3 is 13 residues. CDR3: CASLREPHNEQFF. The DNA for the CDR3 is TGTGCCAGCTTGCGGGAGCCTCACAATGAGCAGTTCTTC.

This chain links TRBV7-6 with TRBJ2-2, with D possibly called TRBD1 or TRBD2 (5 bases each). Germline lookup yields CDR1 SGHVS and CDR2 FNYEAQ. V lost 4 bases to trimming and J lost 3 bases, with 12 bases between them. CDR3 size: 15 residues. This chain's CDR3 is CASSSRGDHTGELFF. CDR3 sequence (DNA): TGTGCCAGCAGCTCTAGAGGGGACCACACCGGGGAGCTGTTTTTT.

This clonotype was detected ten times or more. The chain has TRBV24-1 and TRBJ2-1; the D gene is possibly TRBD1 (6 bases). V was cut by 0 bases and J by 4 bases, with 12 bases left in between. This CDR3 spans 16 amino acids. The germline V gene has CDR1 KGHDR and CDR2 SFDVKD. CDR3 residues: CATSDLRADSYNEQFF. In DNA, the CDR3 is TGTGCCACCAGTGATTTGAGGGCGGACAGTTACAATGAGCAGTTCTTC.

Points on this clonotype: With a much larger clone just one base away, this may be a read error. The V and J genes are TRBV12-3 or TRBV12-4 and TRBJ2-7, with 8 bases fitting TRBD2. V trimming: 6 bases; J trimming: 0 bases; junction bases outside the gene matches: 10. The CDR3 has 16 residues. CDR3: CASSSTSGRNSYEQYF. Here the CDR3 DNA reads TGTGCCAGCAGCTCCACTAGCGGAAGGAACTCCTACGAGCAGTACTTC.

This clonotype was seen ten or more times. The rearrangement uses TRBV12-3 or TRBV12-4 and TRBJ2-2; tentatively, D is TRBD2 (6 bases). Trimming stripped 3 bases from V and 8 bases from J, with 16 bases between. The CDR3 has 15 residues. The CDR3 coding sequence is TGTGCCAGCAGTTTCGCGGCGGGGCTCTCTGGGGAGCTGTTTTTT. It specifies CASSFAAGLSGELFF.

V usage is TRBV29-1 and J usage is TRBJ2-7; D possibly corresponds to TRBD2 (5 bases). The germline V gene has CDR1 SQVTM and CDR2 ANQGSEA. V was trimmed by 2 bases and J by 5 bases, leaving 7 bases between them. The CDR3 is made up of 11 amino acids. In nucleotides, the CDR3 is TGCAGCGTTGAACGGGGTGACGAGCAGTACTTC. Translated, it gives CSVERGDEQYF.

The sample holds many counts of this clonotype. CDR3 loop: CASSLKRYNSPLHF. CDR3 bases: TGTGCCAGCAGTTTGAAGCGCTATAATTCACCCCTCCACTTT. The chain carries TRBV12-3 or TRBV12-4 and TRBJ1-6; D gene uncertain. The V end lost 3 bases, the J end lost 3 bases, and 6 bases lay between the germline ends. The CDR3 covers 14 residues.

The table lists this clonotype with a few counts. The J gene is TRBJ2-1, the V gene TRBV21-1. TRBV21-1 is listed as a pseudogene. The CDR3 totals 18 residues. CDR3 in DNA: TGTGCCAGCAAAGATCTGGGTAGAACGATTAGCTCCTACAATGAGCAGTTCTTC. Encoded protein: CASKDLGRTISSYNEQFF.

The CDR3 coding sequence is TGTGCCAGCAGCTCCTCGGCAGGAGATACGCAGTATTTT. It yields the protein CASSSSAGDTQYF. V is TRBV11-3 and J is TRBJ2-3; unclear D gene. V lost 4 bases and J 5 bases, leaving 10 bases between the germline ends. CDR1 is SGHNT, CDR2 YENEEA, per germline. CDR3 length equals 13 residues.

This clonotype was detected ten times or more. This chain's CDR3 is CASSPVGTETQYF. CDR3 sequence (DNA): TGTGCCAGCTCACCGGTCGGGACGGAGACCCAGTACTTC. V and J are TRBV18 and TRBJ2-5; TRBD1 or TRBD2 may be the D gene (5 bases each). Germline V lookup: CDR1 KGHSH, CDR2 LQKENI. V lost 3 bases and J 5 bases, leaving 10 bases between the germline ends. This CDR3 has 13 residues.

This clonotype was picked up many times. The V gene is TRBV5-1, the J gene TRBJ2-2; either TRBD1 or TRBD2 may fit D (5 bases each). Trimming removed 0 bases from V and 3 bases from J, with 15 bases in between. The length of the CDR3 is 17 residues. Germline CDR1 is SGHRS and CDR2 is YFSETQ. The CDR3 coding sequence is TGCGCCAGCAGCTTGGAAGCTGCAGGGAGTGACACCGGGGAGCTGTTTTTT. As protein: CASSLEAAGSDTGELFF.

V and J are TRBV10-3 and TRBJ2-7, with 9 bases aligning to TRBD2. The germline V gene has CDR1 ENHRY and CDR2 SYGVKD. After removal of 6 bases from V and 0 bases from J, the junction contained 6 bases not matched to a gene. The CDR3 is 15 residues long. Here the CDR3 DNA reads TGTGCCATCAGAGATAGCGGGAGTCGCTCCTACGAGCAGTACTTC. Amino acids: CAIRDSGSRSYEQYF.

This clonotype was seen a few times. This chain connects TRBV27 to TRBJ1-1; maybe TRBD1 (6 bases). Trimming cost V 6 bases and J 7 bases, with 12 bases left between them. The V gene's germline CDR1 is MNHEY and CDR2 SMNVEV (reference sequence). The CDR3 length is 12 residues. The CDR3: CASSLRGGEAFF. DNA of the CDR3: TGTGCCAGCAGCCTTAGGGGGGGTGAAGCTTTCTTT.

This clonotype occurred many times. This chain joins TRBV4-1 and TRBJ2-1, with D uncertain. In germline, CDR1 is MGHRA, CDR2 YSYEKL. The CDR3 spans 13 residues. V shed 4 bases and J shed 8 bases, with 12 bases lying between them. Here the CDR3 DNA reads TGCGCCAGCAGCCCCCGCGGCCAGGATGAGCAGTTCTTC. Its translation is CASSPRGQDEQFF.

The chain couples TRBV27 to TRBJ2-5; 7 bases agree with TRBD1. The germline gives CDR1 MNHEY, CDR2 SMNVEV (reference sequence). V lost 6 bases and J lost 4; bases outside the gene matches: 8. The CDR3 is made up of 14 amino acids. The CDR3 coding sequence is TGTGCCAGCAGCAGTCACAGGGGTGGAGAGACCCAGTACTTC. The encoded protein is CASSSHRGGETQYF.

The CDR3 DNA reads TGCAGTGCCGGCAGACAGGGCACCGGGGAGCTGTTTTTT. Encoded protein: CSAGRQGTGELFF. This sequence joins TRBV20-1 and TRBJ2-2; 7 nucleotides line up with TRBD1. CDR1 is DFQATT and CDR2 is SNEGSKA in the germline V gene (reference sequence). The V and J ends lost 6 bases and 4 bases, in that order; junction bases with no gene match: 5. This CDR3 has 13 residues.

V usage is TRBV28 and J usage is TRBJ2-7; possible D gene TRBD2, 7 bases. Germline CDR1 MDHEN, CDR2 SYDVKM. The CDR3 covers 15 residues. The V and J ends lost 5 bases and 5 bases respectively, with 19 bases between them. The CDR3 DNA reads as TGTGCCAGCAGTCTTTCCCGGGGGGCGAAGAACGAGCAGTACTTC. This sequence encodes CASSLSRGAKNEQYF.

The rearrangement uses TRBV30 and TRBJ1-1; 10 nucleotides match TRBD1. V lost 1 base, J lost 6 bases, and 8 bases stayed unmatched. Germline V gene sequence: CDR1 GTSNPN, CDR2 SVGIG (reference sequence). The CDR3 sequence is 15 residues long. CDR3 bases: TGTGCCTGGAGTGCCTTCGGACAGGGGGGATCTGAAGCTTTCTTT. This sequence encodes CAWSAFGQGGSEAFF.

In its sample, this clonotype was seen many times. In DNA form, the CDR3 reads TGTGCCAGCAGTTTGCTCGGGGGGGAGCAGTTCTTC. Translated, it gives CASSLLGGEQFF. V is TRBV27 and J is TRBJ2-1; 7 bases agree with TRBD2. V lost 3 bases to trimming and J lost 10 bases; unmatched junction nucleotides: 3. The germline CDR1 and CDR2 sequences are MNHEY and SMNVEV (reference sequence). CDR3 length: 12 amino acids.

This clonotype was counted ten times or more. The chain joins TRBV28 to TRBJ2-1; D is unclear. Trimming stripped 8 bases from V and 2 bases from J, with 10 bases between. The CDR3 spans 13 residues. The germline CDR1 and CDR2 sequences are MDHEN and SYDVKM. The CDR3 reads CASQSEAYNEQFF. CDR3 in DNA: TGTGCCAGCCAATCTGAAGCCTACAATGAGCAGTTCTTC. The full variable domain, its missing parts supplied by reference TRBV28 and TRBJ2-1, is DVKVTQSSRYLVKRTGEKVFLECVQDMDHENMFWYRQDPGLGLRLIYFSYDVKMKEKGDIPEGYSVSREKKERFSLILESASTNQTSMYLCASQSEAYNEQFFGPGTRLTVL.

The J gene is TRBJ2-5, the V gene TRBV27; 9 positions agree with TRBD1. Trimming removed 4 bases from V and 4 bases from J; junction bases left unmatched: 10. Per the germline V gene, CDR1 is MNHEY and CDR2 is SMNVEV (reference sequence). The CDR3 spans 16 residues. This CDR3 reads CASSYSGTGRGETQYF. The CDR3 DNA is TGTGCCAGCAGTTACTCCGGGACAGGGAGAGGAGAGACCCAGTACTTC.

The chain uses TRBV6-5 and TRBJ2-1, with D possibly being TRBD1 or TRBD2 (5 bases each). Looked up from germline, CDR1 is MNHEY and CDR2 is SVGAGI. Trimming pared 2 bases from V and 2 bases from J, leaving 10 bases between. The CDR3 consists of 15 residues. CDR3 DNA sequence: TGTGCCAGCAGTTACGGGACGGGAACCTACAATGAGCAGTTCTTC. Amino acids: CASSYGTGTYNEQFF.

This clonotype was detected only a few times. V usage is TRBV6-5 and J usage is TRBJ2-7; 9 nucleotides match TRBD1. Per the germline V gene, CDR1 is MNHEY and CDR2 is SVGAGI. J gave up 5 bases and V 2 bases, and 4 bases lay outside the gene matches. The CDR3 spans 14 residues. CDR3 sequence: CASSYGQGYDEQYF. Written as DNA, the CDR3 is TGTGCCAGCAGTTACGGACAGGGGTACGACGAGCAGTACTTC.

This rearrangement joins TRBV3-1 to TRBJ2-7, with TRBD2 as a possible D gene (6 bases). The CDR3 totals 12 residues. Deletions cut 11 bases from V and 6 bases from J, with 17 bases between. Germline CDR1 reads LGHDT; CDR2 reads YNNKEL (reference sequence). This CDR3 reads CAAQGLTSEQYF. In nucleotides, the CDR3 is TGTGCCGCCCAGGGACTCACGAGCGAGCAGTACTTC.

J is TRBJ2-7 and V is TRBV2; the D is unclear. V shed 6 bases and J shed 4 bases, with 16 bases lying between them. CDR1 is SNHLY, CDR2 FYNNEI, per germline. The CDR3 contains 14 residues. DNA for the CDR3: TGTGCCAGCAGCCTGAAGCATGTGGGTTACGAGCAGTACTTC. This encodes CASSLKHVGYEQYF.